This is a list of T cell receptor beta chains from one sample in a study of regulatory T cells in long-lasting Graves disease. TCRdb recomputed calls from the multiplex PCR reads with MiXCR, one row per CDR3 protein. The sample has 680,000 or so distinct CDR3 sequences, roughly 15% seen once. The same data also contributed to another study, on T cells in Graves' hyperthyroidism and ophthalmopathy.

Sequenced material: peripheral blood mononuclear cells (PBMCs), taken at new diagnosis, from a patient treated with antithyroid drugs. These TCRs come from a woman in her 30s with Graves disease. Each CDR3 is given with its conserved first and last residue. The D gene is left open where the match is weak. Clone sizes are given selectively: once, few, many, or a class where the clone is expanded.

V gene	J gene	D gene	clone size	CDR3 length	CDR3 protein	CDR3 DNA
TRBV28	TRBJ2-1	TRBD2	many	15	CASSSIAGPGYEQFF	TGTGCCAGCAGCTCCATAGCGGGACCGGGCTATGAGCAGTTCTTC
TRBV20-1	TRBJ2-2	TRBD2	-	16	CSATGTSGRSTGELFF	TGCAGTGCTACCGGGACTAGCGGGAGGAGTACCGGGGAGCTGTTTTTT
TRBV20-1	TRBJ2-7	-	few	12	CSARLMDYEQYF	TGCAGTGCTAGACTTATGGACTACGAGCAGTACTTC
TRBV27	TRBJ2-7	TRBD1	-	14	CASSLPGQYYEQYF	TGTGCCAGCAGTCTACCGGGACAGTACTACGAGCAGTACTTC
TRBV7-8	TRBJ2-1	TRBD2	many	17	CASSYLGVMREIYEQFF	TGTGCCAGCAGCTACTTAGGGGTAATGCGGGAGATCTATGAGCAGTTCTTC
TRBV30	TRBJ1-5	-	few	15	CAWSVQHISNQPQHF	TGTGCCTGGAGTGTACAACATATTAGCAATCAGCCCCAGCATTTT
TRBV9	TRBJ1-2	TRBD1	many	13	CASSVDRDYGYTF	TGTGCCAGCAGTGTTGACAGGGACTATGGCTACACCTTC
TRBV6-5	TRBJ1-4	-	few	15	CASSYGDPTNEKLFF	TGTGCCAGCAGTTACGGGGACCCAACTAATGAAAAACTGTTTTTT
TRBV5-6	TRBJ1-2	-	few	12	CASSLPAYGYTF	TGTGCCAGCAGCTTACCAGCGTATGGCTACACCTTC
TRBV7-9	TRBJ1-4	-	-	15	CASSLEGIGREKLFF	TGTGCCAGCAGCTTAGAAGGCATAGGGCGCGAAAAACTGTTTTTT
TRBV12-3/TRBV12-4	TRBJ1-1	TRBD1	many	16	CASRGGDRGMNTEAFF	TGTGCCAGCAGGGGGGGGGACAGGGGCATGAACACTGAAGCTTTCTTT
TRBV27	TRBJ1-1	-	many	15	CASSSRTRLNTEAFF	TGTGCCAGCAGTTCTCGGACACGACTGAACACTGAAGCTTTCTTT
TRBV9	TRBJ1-6	-	-	12	CASSVGASPLHF	TGTGCCAGCAGCGTTGGGGCTTCACCCCTCCACTTT
TRBV2	TRBJ2-1	TRBD2	few	17	CASSDPRTSGSLSEQFF	TGTGCCAGCAGTGACCCCCGCACTAGCGGGAGTTTAAGTGAGCAGTTCTTC
TRBV7-9	TRBJ1-5	-	few	14	CASSTRGSNQPQHF	TGTGCCAGCAGTACCAGGGGTAGCAATCAGCCCCAGCATTTT
TRBV3-1	TRBJ2-1	-	-	14	CASSQAPGGGEQFF	TGTGCCAGCAGCCAAGCCCCAGGGGGAGGTGAGCAGTTCTTC
TRBV12-3/TRBV12-4	TRBJ2-2	-	many	15	CASQKDSAIAGELFF	TGTGCCAGCCAAAAGGATAGTGCCATTGCCGGGGAGCTGTTTTTT
TRBV12-3/TRBV12-4	TRBJ1-2	-	few	13	CASRPSEDYGYTF	TGTGCCAGCCGCCCTAGCGAGGACTATGGCTACACCTTC
TRBV20-1	TRBJ2-4	TRBD2	many	14	CSAREAGAGSIQYF	TGCAGTGCTAGAGAAGCGGGAGCCGGGAGCATTCAGTACTTC
TRBV20-1	TRBJ2-3	-	few	15	CSAREGGRDTDTQYF	TGCAGTGCTAGAGAGGGGGGCCGAGACACAGATACGCAGTATTTT
TRBV4-1	TRBJ1-2	-	-	14	CASSQGVGPGGYTF	TGCGCCAGCAGCCAAGGAGTGGGACCGGGCGGCTACACCTTC
TRBV30	TRBJ1-1	-	-	17	CALKMGTLGVLNTEAFF	TGTGCCTTAAAAATGGGGACCCTTGGTGTTCTGAACACTGAAGCTTTCTTT
TRBV30	TRBJ1-2	TRBD1	-	14	CAWSVGGQSYGYTF	TGTGCCTGGAGTGTTGGGGGACAGTCTTATGGCTACACCTTC
TRBV27	TRBJ1-4	-	-	17	CASSPLRQLATNEKLFF	TGTGCCAGCAGTCCGCTCCGACAGCTTGCAACTAATGAAAAACTGTTTTTT
TRBV6-1	TRBJ2-5	-	-	13	CASDRQTQETQYF	TGTGCCAGCGACCGACAGACCCAAGAGACCCAGTACTTC
TRBV24-1	TRBJ2-1	TRBD2	few	17	CATSDQRTSGSYNEQFF	TGTGCCACCAGTGACCAGCGGACTAGCGGATCCTACAATGAGCAGTTCTTC
TRBV6-2/TRBV6-3	TRBJ2-3	TRBD2	many	14	CASSMGLGTDTQYF	TGTGCCAGCAGTATGGGACTAGGCACAGATACGCAGTATTTT
TRBV20-1	TRBJ1-5	-	-	17	CSARALLGGGLNQPQHF	TGCAGTGCTAGAGCCTTATTGGGGGGGGGGCTCAATCAGCCCCAGCATTTT
TRBV20-1	TRBJ1-1	-	many	12	CSAPGGGRRAFF	TGCAGTGCTCCCGGCGGGGGCCGGCGAGCTTTCTTT
TRBV18	TRBJ1-6	-	-	14	CASSRDGRHSPLHF	TGTGCCAGCTCACGTGACGGGAGGCATTCACCCCTCCACTTT
TRBV6-1	TRBJ1-5	-	many	19	CASSEGAASGGGLNQPQHF	TGTGCCAGCAGTGAAGGGGCGGCTTCTGGGGGGGGTTTAAATCAGCCCCAGCATTTT
TRBV20-1	TRBJ2-1	TRBD1	few	14	CSGLDRVLDNEQFF	TGCAGTGGACTTGACAGGGTGTTGGACAATGAGCAGTTCTTC
TRBV7-6	TRBJ2-1	-	-	15	CASSRAPEPYNEQFF	TGTGCCAGCAGCCGCGCCCCAGAACCGTACAATGAGCAGTTCTTC
TRBV27	TRBJ2-3	TRBD2	many	18	CASSEPRVSGRAGDTQYF	TGTGCCAGCAGTGAGCCGAGGGTTAGCGGGAGGGCGGGAGATACGCAGTATTTT
TRBV7-3	TRBJ2-7	-	few	15	CASSLKPGLRYEQYF	TGTGCCAGCAGCTTAAAACCGGGACTCCGCTACGAGCAGTACTTC
TRBV7-9	TRBJ1-5	TRBD1	-	15	CASSSQGAVSEPQHF	TGTGCCAGCAGCTCCCAGGGGGCTGTGTCGGAGCCCCAGCATTTT
TRBV20-1	TRBJ1-5	-	many	15	CSASPSTGINQPQHF	TGCAGTGCCTCCCCCTCTACAGGGATTAATCAGCCCCAGCATTTT